The source of this TCR beta chain is a study of human T cells and chemical hapten exposure. Findings of the study overall: Sensitization with DPC brought no change to TCRs above 1 in 1000 in frequency.

Authors' methods: Between roughly 20,000 and 690,600 TCRs appeared in each sample, and the median stood at 95,638. TCRdb reanalysed the RACE reads using MiXCR and keeps one entry per CDR3 protein. It is TCRdb's table, rather than the study itself, that gives the V and J calls and clone size. This table holds more than 95,000 distinct CDR3 sequences, 25% to 35% found once. Time point noted: patch test 3, about 24 weeks after DPC sensitization. Treatment defined: therapeutic diphenylcyclopropenone sensitization with weekly scalp DPC. This clonotype was seen a few times. Its antigen is not identified. The CDR3 runs to 15 residues. V was clipped by 3 bases and J by 0 bases; unmatched bases: 0.

This receptor was taken from a man aged 35-49 years with alopecia areata. Some clones in this sample may be carry-over from other donors' samples. The chain links TRBV12-3 or TRBV12-4 to TRBJ2-7, with TRBD2 matching over 12 bases. The sample here was whole blood, taken in connection with sensitization to the hapten diphenylcyclopropenone (DPC). CDR3 in amino acids: CASSLGLAGSYEQYF. Here the CDR3 DNA reads TGTGCCAGCAGTTTGGGACTAGCGGGCTCCTACGAGCAGTACTTC.